This section outlines one TCR beta chain sequence together with its context. The data were taken from a study of blood T cell repertoires in COVID-19. CDR1 LGHDT and CDR2 YNNKEL come from the germline V gene (reference sequence). The CDR3 has 18 amino acids. V dropped 1 base and J dropped 0 bases, with 18 bases sitting between them. Authors' processing steps: Reference gene primer amplification yielded estimated nucleated cell counts. Generated by immunoSEQ multiplex PCR, the TCRdb table keeps only in-frame clones and is missing some. The V and J calls and clone size come from that table; D and trimming were worked out from the DNA. The sample yields about 440,000 clones, 90% seen once.

V gene TRBV3-1 (or the pseudogene TRBV3-2) combines with J gene TRBJ1-2, with D perhaps matching TRBD1 (6 bases). The source is a man aged 18 to 35 who had recovered from COVID-19. What was sequenced was PBMCs or T cells enriched from blood (not recorded which). CDR3 coding DNA: TGTGCCAGCAGCCAAGGATTGCGACAGGCCAGAGCTAACTATGGCTACACCTTC. Encoded protein: CASSQGLRQARANYGYTF.